This entry lists 15 T cell receptor beta chains sequenced from one sample in a study of regulatory T cells in long-lasting Graves disease. Regarding time point: newly diagnosed GD, antithyroid drugs for less than 3 months. Isolated PBMC RNA provided the starting material for the TCR library. Combining iRepertoire HTBI primers with Arm-PCR of CDR3 regions, the authors built TCR beta libraries. TCRdb re-called the multiplex PCR reads with MiXCR, one entry per CDR3 protein. Altogether under 300,000 distinct CDR3 sequences are present, around 21% being singletons, with the ten largest covering approximately 15%. Here the sequenced sample was peripheral blood mononuclear cells (PBMCs), taken at new diagnosis, from a patient treated with antithyroid drugs. The receptors here all came from a female donor with Graves disease.

This clonotype came up many times. The V and J genes are TRBV19 and TRBJ2-3; a possible D gene is TRBD1 (5 bases). V gave up 5 bases and J gave up 3 bases, with 15 bases separating them. The CDR3 runs to 15 residues. CDR1 is LNHDA and CDR2 is SQIVND in the germline V gene (reference sequence). In DNA form, the CDR3 reads TGTGCCAGTAGTTTAGGGGTTTTGGGGACAGATACGCAGTATTTT. Protein sequence: CASSLGVLGTDTQYF.

The chain carries TRBV7-2 and TRBJ2-2, with TRBD2 as a possible D gene (6 bases). The germline V and J ends were trimmed by 5 bases and 4 bases, with 11 bases remaining between them. The CDR3 extends over 14 amino acids. The V gene's germline CDR1 is SGHTA and CDR2 FQGNSA. DNA of the CDR3: TGTGCCAGCAGCCTTTACGGGGGCACCGGGGAGCTGTTTTTT. Translating gives CASSLYGGTGELFF. The full variable domain, completed using reference TRBV7-2 and TRBJ2-2, is GAGVSQSPSNKVTEKGKDVELRCDPISGHTALYWYRQSLGQGLEFLIYFQGNSAPDKSGLPSDRFSAERTGGSVSTLTIQRTQQEDSAVYLCASSLYGGTGELFFGEGSRLTVL.

This clonotype came up a few times. The chain joins TRBV6-1 to TRBJ1-1, with 10 bases that match TRBD1. Germline CDR1 reads MNHNS; CDR2 reads SASEGT. After removal of 6 bases from V and 5 bases from J, the junction contained 9 bases not matched to a gene. The CDR3 contains 15 residues. The CDR3 region has the DNA TGTGCCAGCAGGTCCGGGACAGGGGTACTTACTGAAGCTTTCTTT. Its protein product is CASRSGTGVLTEAFF.

This clonotype was observed at least ten times. The rearrangement links TRBV27 to TRBJ1-1, with 7 bases fitting TRBD1. The CDR3 extends over 14 amino acids. J was trimmed by 0 bases and V by 4 bases; bases with no gene match: 2. CDR1 and CDR2 (germline): MNHEY, SMNVEV (reference sequence). CDR3 nucleotides: TGTGCCAGCAGTTCGGGACAGATGAACACTGAAGCTTTCTTT. Translating gives CASSSGQMNTEAFF.

This clonotype was detected ten times or more. At one of its ends the junction is not consistent with the germline gene, which may arise from a read error. The V call is TRBV5-6, the J call TRBJ2-1; 7 nucleotides agree with TRBD2. Looked up from germline, CDR1 is SGHDT and CDR2 is YYEEEE. The CDR3 is 15 residues long. The CDR3: CASSFGRDYYNGQFF. DNA for the CDR3: TGTGCCAGCAGCTTCGGTCGGGACTACTACAATGGGCAGTTCTTC.

This clonotype was counted many times. The CDR3 loop reads CSAIDPREGWEQFF. CDR3 nucleotide sequence: TGCAGTGCCATAGACCCGCGGGAGGGATGGGAGCAGTTCTTC. This rearrangement joins TRBV20-1 to TRBJ2-1; 9 bases are a match to TRBD2. Germline V gene sequence: CDR1 DFQATT, CDR2 SNEGSKA (reference sequence). This CDR3 comprises 14 residues. Trimming at V came to 6 bases and at J to 10 bases, leaving 13 bases not matched to a gene.

This clonotype was detected ten times or more. This chain connects TRBV2 to TRBJ2-1; 7 bases match TRBD2. The V segment lost 6 bases and the J segment 9 bases; nucleotides outside the gene matches: 5. Germline V gene data show CDR1 as SNHLY and CDR2 as FYNNEI. The CDR3 sequence is 12 residues long. The CDR3, as DNA: TGTGCCAGCAGCGGGGACTATGTTGAGCAGTTCTTC. This gives the protein CASSGDYVEQFF.

This clonotype was found a few times. This chain connects TRBV10-3 to TRBJ2-2, with TRBD1 matching 8 bases. Germline CDR1 is ENHRY and CDR2 is SYGVKD. There are 16 residues in the CDR3. Losses at the gene ends were 7 bases for V and 5 bases for J; bases not matched to a gene: 12. CDR3 amino acids: CAITDSTGGFTGELFF. As DNA, the CDR3 is TGTGCCATCACGGATTCTACAGGGGGGTTTACCGGGGAGCTGTTTTTT.

This clonotype turned up a few times. The V gene is TRBV12-3 or TRBV12-4, the J gene TRBJ1-5; TRBD1 agrees at 7 bases. V lost 6 bases, J lost 3 bases, and 5 bases stayed unmatched. The length of the CDR3 is 14 residues. The chain's CDR3 is CASSRTGFNQPQHF. In DNA form, the CDR3 reads TGTGCCAGCAGCCGGACAGGTTTCAATCAGCCCCAGCATTTT.

This clonotype appeared many times. CDR3 residues: CASSDQGGDGELFF. The CDR3 nucleotides are TGTGCCAGCAGTGACCAAGGGGGCGACGGGGAGCTGTTTTTT. The chain uses TRBV6-4 and TRBJ2-2; 7 nucleotides align to TRBD1. This CDR3 has 14 amino acids. V lost 2 bases, J lost 7 bases, and 4 bases stayed unmatched. The germline V gene has CDR1 MRHNA and CDR2 SNTAGT.

This clonotype was seen at least ten times. The rearrangement uses TRBV15 and TRBJ2-7, with 8 positions matching TRBD2. This CDR3 region has 13 residues. V dropped 5 bases and J dropped 4; count of bases not matched to a gene: 4. Germline V gene sequence: CDR1 LNHNV, CDR2 YYDKDF (reference sequence). The CDR3 bases are TGTGCCACCAGCTACGGGAGGGGTTACGAGCAGTACTTC. Translating it yields CATSYGRGYEQYF.

This clonotype has just a few counts. This chain connects TRBV7-9 to TRBJ2-1; no definite D call. The V end lost 4 bases, the J end lost 6 bases, and 7 bases lay between the germline ends. This CDR3 contains 12 residues. Germline V CDR1 and CDR2: SEHNR, FQNEAQ (reference sequence). CDR3 residues: CASSSGSNEQFF. As DNA, the CDR3 is TGTGCCAGCAGCTCCGGTTCCAATGAGCAGTTCTTC. The full variable domain, its missing parts supplied by reference TRBV7-9 and TRBJ2-1, is DTGVSQNPRHKITKRGQNVTFRCDPISEHNRLYWYRQTLGQGPEFLTYFQNEAQLEKSRLLSDRFSAERPKGSFSTLEIQRTEQGDSAMYLCASSSGSNEQFFGPGTRLTVL.

This clonotype was counted many times. V usage is TRBV6-2 or TRBV6-3 and J usage is TRBJ1-1; no clear D gene. CDR3 size: 12 residues. The germline V gene encodes CDR1 MNHEY and CDR2 SVGEGT. The V end was cut by 8 bases, the J end by 5 bases, with 12 bases between. The CDR3 DNA reads TGTGCCAGCGTTTCAGCGAGTACTGAAGCTTTCTTT. It is translated as CASVSASTEAFF.

This clonotype was recorded at least ten times. The CDR3 loop is CASSGPVYGSTYEQYF. DNA of the CDR3: TGTGCCAGCAGTGGCCCTGTGTACGGGTCTACCTACGAGCAGTACTTC. The rearrangement joins TRBV25-1 to TRBJ2-7; D gene uncertain. Looked up from germline, CDR1 is MGHDK and CDR2 is SYGVNS. The CDR3 runs 16 residues. The V and J ends lost 4 bases and 2 bases respectively, with 18 bases between them.

This chain joins TRBV3-1 and TRBJ2-1; 7 nucleotides line up with TRBD2. The trim removed 2 bases at V and 7 bases at J, leaving 2 bases unmatched. This CDR3 is built from 13 residues. Looked up from germline, CDR1 is LGHDT and CDR2 is YNNKEL (reference sequence). CDR3 sequence reads: CASSQPGGNEQFF. The CDR3 bases are TGTGCCAGCAGCCAACCCGGGGGGAATGAGCAGTTCTTC.